The 16 T cell receptor beta chains below were found in one sample sequenced in a study of tissue T cells after allogeneic stem cell transplantation. Measured with immunoSEQ multiplex PCR; TCRdb has only the in-frame clones, and not every one. Among about 7,400 clones listed, roughly two thirds were seen once. Sequenced: blood. The receptors come from a female BALB/c mouse in good health. Mice of this strain are of MHC haplotype H2-d.

Note on this clone: Gene and germline names: mouse. From the germline J gene comes the end of the CDR3, since the read stops 1 residue before it. V gene TRBV13-2 combines with J gene TRBJ2-3; 10 nucleotides align to TRBD2. The CDR3 runs to 15 residues. Germline values: CDR1 NNHNN, CDR2 SYGAGS (reference sequence). With 4 bases clipped from V and 0 bases from J, the junction kept 2 bases outside the gene matches. The sequenced part of the CDR3 DNA is TGTGCCAGCGGTCCTGGGGGGGCTAGTGCAGAAACGCTGTAT. Its protein product is CASGPGGASAETLY. In full, the CDR3 is CASGPGGASAETLYF.

About this clone itself: Gene names are the mouse ones. The CDR3 extends 1 residue past the end of the read, so its final part is completed from the germline J gene. The rearrangement links TRBV13-3 to TRBJ2-7; 8 bases fit TRBD1. The CDR3 contains 14 residues. Germline assignment: CDR1 NNHDY and CDR2 SYVADS. After removal of 0 bases from V and 6 bases from J, the junction contained 5 bases not matched to a gene. CDR3 sequence: CASSDAGRGLEQYF. The CDR3 DNA, read in part, is TGTGCCAGCAGTGATGCGGGCAGGGGGCTTGAACAGTAC.

With respect to this clone: Gene names are the mouse ones. The CDR3 protein is CGARDNYAEQFF. CDR3 bases read: TGTGGTGCTAGAGACAACTATGCTGAGCAGTTC. The J gene is TRBJ2-1, the V gene TRBV20; D is uncertain. The read gets to within 1 residue of the CDR3 end, and the germline J gene fills in the rest. Trimming shortened V by 3 bases and J by 1 base, and 4 bases separated the two germline ends. The germline gives CDR1 GFQATS, CDR2 STVNSAI. The CDR3 is 12 amino acids.

Remarks on this clone: Genes and germline are mouse. The CDR3 end is not reached by the read, which stops 1 residue before it; the germline J gene fills it in. The J gene is TRBJ2-7, the V gene TRBV13-3; 7 nucleotides agree with TRBD2. The germline gives CDR1 NNHDY, CDR2 SYVADS. The V segment lost 0 bases and the J segment 6 bases; nucleotides outside the gene matches: 0. The CDR3 runs 12 residues. The covered CDR3 bases are TGTGCCAGCAGTGATGCTGGGGGTGAACAGTAC. Residues: CASSDAGGEQY. The CDR3 reads in full as CASSDAGGEQYF.

Remarks on this clone: The listed genes are named as in mouse. The read ends 1 residue shy of where the CDR3 ends; the end is completed using the germline J gene. V usage is TRBV13-1 and J usage is TRBJ1-1; 11 bases map to TRBD1. V trimming: 2 bases; J trimming: 2 bases; junction bases outside the gene matches: 5. The germline V gene has CDR1 NSHNY and CDR2 SYGAGN. The CDR3 runs to 16 residues. The CDR3 DNA, read in part, is TGTGCCAGCAGTGACGCCGGACAGGGGGCCAACACAGAAGTCTTC. This codes for CASSDAGQGANTEVF. The entire CDR3 reads CASSDAGQGANTEVFF.

This clone was recorded only once. These gene names are mouse names. The read gets to within 1 residue of the CDR3 end, and the germline J gene fills in the rest. The chain couples TRBV13-2 to TRBJ1-1; D is unresolved. V shed 0 bases and J shed 0 bases, with 9 bases lying between them. Germline V lookup: CDR1 NNHNN, CDR2 SYGAGS (reference sequence). The CDR3 consists of 15 residues. The sequenced part of the CDR3 DNA is TGTGCCAGCGGTGATGCGATATTTGCAAACACAGAAGTCTTC. As protein: CASGDAIFANTEVF. The whole CDR3 reads CASGDAIFANTEVFF.

Details on this clone: The gene names here belong to mouse. The CDR3 end is not reached by the read, which stops 1 residue before it; the germline J gene fills it in. V gene TRBV14 combines with J gene TRBJ1-4; 12 positions match TRBD1. CDR3 size: 15 residues. Germline V gene data show CDR1 as SGHDT and CDR2 as FRDEAV. Unmatched junction bases numbered 6, after V lost 5 bases and J lost 7 bases. The CDR3 bases that were read are TGTGCCAGCAGCGCCGGGACAGGGGGCAGCGAAAGATTATTT. It encodes CASSAGTGGSERLF. The full CDR3 protein is CASSAGTGGSERLFF.

Comments on this clone: Genes here carry mouse names. The read gets to within 1 residue of the CDR3 end, and the germline J gene fills in the rest. The genes are TRBV13-2 and TRBJ2-4, with a possible D match to TRBD2 (5 bases). The CDR3 is 12 residues long. Trimming removed 3 bases at V and 5 bases at J, with 7 bases between. Germline values: CDR1 NNHNN, CDR2 SYGAGS (reference sequence). CDR3 residues: CASGGGLNTLYF. The CDR3 bases that were read are TGTGCCAGCGGTGGCGGACTAAACACCTTGTAC.

Comment on this clone: Genes and germline are mouse. The read ends 1 residue shy of where the CDR3 ends; the end is completed using the germline J gene. The chain combines TRBV13-2 with TRBJ2-1; 11 bases are a match to TRBD1. The CDR3 runs 13 residues. Germline assignment: CDR1 NNHNN and CDR2 SYGAGS (reference sequence). With V trimmed by 6 bases and J by 7 bases, 3 bases remained unmatched. CDR3 in amino acids: CASEGQGGAEQFF. The CDR3 bases that were read are TGTGCCAGCGAGGGACAGGGGGGAGCTGAGCAGTTC.

Note on this clone: The gene names given are mouse names. The read ends 1 residue early relative to the CDR3; the germline J gene fills the gap. The rearrangement uses TRBV1 and TRBJ1-1; TRBD1 aligns across 9 bases. This CDR3 comprises 13 residues. CDR1 NSQYPW and CDR2 LRSPGD come from the germline V gene (reference sequence). The V segment lost 4 bases and the J segment 3 bases; nucleotides outside the gene matches: 0. CDR3 DNA, as far as it was read: TGCACCTGCAGTGGGACAGGGGACACAGAAGTCTTC. Translating gives CTCSGTGDTEVF. The entire CDR3 is CTCSGTGDTEVFF.

Comments on this clone: Mouse gene names and germline throughout. The read terminates 1 residue before the CDR3 end, so the remaining end is supplied by the germline J gene. The genes are TRBV1 and TRBJ2-5, with a weak D call TRBD2 (6 bases). The germline gives CDR1 NSQYPW, CDR2 LRSPGD (reference sequence). The CDR3 is made up of 15 amino acids. V dropped 0 bases and J dropped 0 bases, with 7 bases sitting between them. This CDR3 reads CTCSADGGNQDTQYF. The covered CDR3 bases are TGCACCTGCAGTGCAGATGGGGGTAACCAAGACACCCAGTAC.

As regards this clone: Gene names follow the mouse nomenclature. The sequenced fragment ends 1 residue before the CDR3 boundary, so the rest is inferred from the germline J gene. V usage is TRBV4 and J usage is TRBJ1-6; no definite D call. TRBJ1-6 belongs to the ORF category, with a function that is uncertain. V lost 4 bases to trimming and J lost 5 bases, with 3 bases between them. There are 12 residues in the CDR3. Germline lookup yields CDR1 LGHDT and CDR2 YNNKQL (reference sequence). The part of the CDR3 DNA that was read is TGTGCCAGCAGCTTACATAATTCGCCCCTCTAC. Translated, it gives CASSLHNSPLY. The CDR3 as a whole reads CASSLHNSPLYF.

Points on this clone: Gene names follow the mouse nomenclature. The CDR3 is cut off 1 residue early in the read; its end comes from the germline J gene. V and J are TRBV5 and TRBJ2-4; tentative D call: TRBD1 (5 bases). The CDR3 contains 14 residues. The V end lost 3 bases, the J end lost 0 bases, and 7 bases lay between the germline ends. Per germline, CDR1 LGHNA and CDR2 YNLKQL (reference sequence). The CDR3 here is CASSHDSSQNTLYF. The DNA read from the CDR3 is TGTGCCAGCAGCCACGACAGTAGTCAAAACACCTTGTAC.

This clone appeared a single time. Mouse gene names and germline throughout. The read finishes 1 residue shy of the CDR3 end, and the germline J gene is used to complete it. V and J are TRBV16 and TRBJ2-5; maybe TRBD2 (6 bases). The CDR3 is 14 residues long. Germline assignment: CDR1 SGHSA and CDR2 FRNQAP. The V and J ends lost 0 bases and 2 bases respectively, with 6 bases between them. Incomplete CDR3 DNA: TGTGCAAGCAGCTTAGATGGGGGCCAAGACACCCAGTAC. Protein: CASSLDGGQDTQY. The entire CDR3 protein is CASSLDGGQDTQYF. Together with reference TRBV16 and TRBJ2-5, the CDR3 gives the full variable domain: NAGVIQTPRHKVTGKGQEATLWCEPISGHSAVFWYRQTIVQGLEFLTYFRNQAPIDDSGMPKERFSAQMPNQSHSTLKIQSTQPQDSAVYLCASSLDGGQDTQYFGPGTRLLVL.

Note on this clone: The listed genes are named as in mouse. The CDR3 DNA, read in part, is TGTGCCAGCAGCCGACAGGGCAACGAAAGATTATTT. Amino acid sequence: CASSRQGNERLF. The full CDR3 is CASSRQGNERLFF. The J gene is TRBJ1-4, the V gene TRBV4, with 7 bases identical to TRBD1. The DNA ends 1 residue before the CDR3 does, and the rest of the CDR3 is filled in from the germline J gene. Looked up from germline, CDR1 is LGHDT and CDR2 is YNNKQL (reference sequence). CDR3 length: 13 residues. Losses at the gene ends were 5 bases for V and 4 bases for J; bases not matched to a gene: 1.

As concerns this clone: Each gene name is a mouse one. The read ends 1 residue shy of where the CDR3 ends; the end is completed using the germline J gene. The V gene is TRBV13-2, the J gene TRBJ1-2; D not certain. CDR1 NNHNN and CDR2 SYGAGS come from the germline V gene (reference sequence). V was cut by 0 bases and J by 3 bases, with 6 bases left in between. There are 13 residues in the CDR3. Partial CDR3 DNA: TGTGCCAGCGGTGATGGAAGCCACTCCGACTACACC. Translating gives CASGDGSHSDYT. The entire CDR3 protein reads CASGDGSHSDYTF.